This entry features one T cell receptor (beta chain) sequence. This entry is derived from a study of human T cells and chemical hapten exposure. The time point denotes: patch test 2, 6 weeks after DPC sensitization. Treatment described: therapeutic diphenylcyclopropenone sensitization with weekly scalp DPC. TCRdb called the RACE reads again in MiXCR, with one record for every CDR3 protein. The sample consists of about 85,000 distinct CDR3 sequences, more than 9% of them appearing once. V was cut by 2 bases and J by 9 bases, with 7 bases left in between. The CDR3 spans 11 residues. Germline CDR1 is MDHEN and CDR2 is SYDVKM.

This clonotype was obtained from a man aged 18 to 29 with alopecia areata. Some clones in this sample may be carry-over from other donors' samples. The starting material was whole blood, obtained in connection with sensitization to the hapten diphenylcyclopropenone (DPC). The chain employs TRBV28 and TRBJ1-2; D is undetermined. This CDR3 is CASSLELRYTF. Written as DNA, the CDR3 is TGTGCCAGCAGTTTAGAACTCCGCTACACCTTC.